This T cell receptor beta chain was sequenced during a study of blood T cell repertoires in COVID-19. Whole-study context: Acute and convalescent COVID-19 samples came from the United States, Italy and Spain.

The CDR3 runs 14 residues. Per the germline V gene, CDR1 is ENHRY and CDR2 is SYGVKD. The V gene end was trimmed by 8 bases and the J gene end by 7 bases; junction bases not matched to a gene: 11. The method was immunoSEQ multiplex PCR; TCRdb's version includes in-frame clones alone and lacks a portion of them. This table holds a few hundred thousand clones, more than 85% found once. Enrollees, 18 to 89 years old, lived in 20 to 25 US areas. This clone has a handful of counts. The source material was PBMCs or T cells enriched from blood (not recorded which). The TCR was taken from a woman aged 25-40 years who had recovered from COVID-19. The V and J genes are TRBV10-3 and TRBJ2-1, with 7 bases aligning to TRBD1. CDR3 DNA: TGTGCCATCGCCGAAAGGGGGCGTGAGAATGAGCAGTTCTTC. It is translated as CAIAERGRENEQFF.